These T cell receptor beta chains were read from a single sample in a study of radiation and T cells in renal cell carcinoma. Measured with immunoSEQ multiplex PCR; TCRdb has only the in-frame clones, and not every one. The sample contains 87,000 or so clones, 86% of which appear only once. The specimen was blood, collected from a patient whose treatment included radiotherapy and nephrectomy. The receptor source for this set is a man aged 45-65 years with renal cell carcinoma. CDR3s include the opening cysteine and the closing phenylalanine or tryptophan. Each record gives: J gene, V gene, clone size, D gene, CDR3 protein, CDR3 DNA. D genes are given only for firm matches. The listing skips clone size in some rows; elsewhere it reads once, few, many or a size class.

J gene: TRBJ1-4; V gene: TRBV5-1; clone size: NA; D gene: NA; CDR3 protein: CASSLLDLTEKLFF; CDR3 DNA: TGCGCCAGCAGCTTGCTTGACCTCACTGAAAAACTGTTTTTT
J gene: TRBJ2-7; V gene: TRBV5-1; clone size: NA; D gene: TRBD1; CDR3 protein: CASSRRDSNYEQYF; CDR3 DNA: TGCGCCAGCAGCCGCCGGGACAGCAACTACGAGCAGTACTTC
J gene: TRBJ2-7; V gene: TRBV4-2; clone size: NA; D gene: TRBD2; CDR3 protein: CASSPGLAGSSYEQYF; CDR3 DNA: TGTGCCAGCAGCCCCGGACTAGCGGGCTCCTCCTACGAGCAGTACTTC
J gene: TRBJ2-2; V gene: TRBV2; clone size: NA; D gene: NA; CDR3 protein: CASKGTGELFF; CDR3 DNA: TGTGCCAGCAAGGGCACCGGGGAGCTGTTTTTT
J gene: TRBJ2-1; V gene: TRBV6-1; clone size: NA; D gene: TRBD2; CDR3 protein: CASRNAGGAHEQFF; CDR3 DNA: TGTGCCAGCAGAAACGCGGGGGGAGCGCATGAGCAGTTCTTC
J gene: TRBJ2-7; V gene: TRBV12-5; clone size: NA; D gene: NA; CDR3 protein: CASGLIGYEQYF; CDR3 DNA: TGTGCTAGTGGCCTAATAGGCTACGAGCAGTACTTC
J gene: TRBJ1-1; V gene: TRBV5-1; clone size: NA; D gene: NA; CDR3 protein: CASSLNPANTEAFF; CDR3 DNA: TGCGCCAGCAGCTTGAATCCAGCGAACACTGAAGCTTTCTTT
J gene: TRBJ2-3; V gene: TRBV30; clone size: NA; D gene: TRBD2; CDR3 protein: CAWSGVAGRVDTQYF; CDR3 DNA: TGTGCCTGGAGTGGAGTAGCGGGAAGGGTAGATACGCAGTATTTT
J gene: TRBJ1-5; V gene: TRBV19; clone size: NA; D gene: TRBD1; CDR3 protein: CASTRRGPASNQPQHF; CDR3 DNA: TGTGCCAGTACCAGGAGGGGGCCGGCTAGCAATCAGCCCCAGCATTTT
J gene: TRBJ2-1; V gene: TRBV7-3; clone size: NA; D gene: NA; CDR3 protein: CASSLRGAYNEQFF; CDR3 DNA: TGTGCCAGCTCACTCCGGGGGGCTTACAATGAGCAGTTCTTC
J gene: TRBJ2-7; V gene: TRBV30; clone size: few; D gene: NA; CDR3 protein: CAWRGDSYEQYF; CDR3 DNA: TGTGCCTGGAGGGGGGACTCCTACGAGCAGTACTTC
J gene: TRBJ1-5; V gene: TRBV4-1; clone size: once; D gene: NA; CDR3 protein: CASSQDWANQPQHF; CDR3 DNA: TGCGCCAGCAGCCAAGACTGGGCGAATCAGCCCCAGCATTTT
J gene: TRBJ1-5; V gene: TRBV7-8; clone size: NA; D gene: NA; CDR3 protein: CASSLEYFQPQHF; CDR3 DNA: TGTGCCAGCAGCTTAGAATATTTTCAGCCCCAGCATTTT
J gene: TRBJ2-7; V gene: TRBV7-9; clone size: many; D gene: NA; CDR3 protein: CASSLNYEQYF; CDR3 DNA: TGTGCCAGCAGCTTAAACTACGAGCAGTACTTC
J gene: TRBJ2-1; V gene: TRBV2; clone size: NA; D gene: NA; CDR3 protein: CASSDRDYNEQFF; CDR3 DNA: TGTGCCAGCAGTGATAGGGATTACAATGAGCAGTTCTTC
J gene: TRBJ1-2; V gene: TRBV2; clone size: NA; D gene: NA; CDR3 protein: CASSQIPEKQGSNYGYTF; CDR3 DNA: TGTGCCAGCAGTCAAATCCCGGAGAAACAAGGATCTAACTATGGCTACACCTTC
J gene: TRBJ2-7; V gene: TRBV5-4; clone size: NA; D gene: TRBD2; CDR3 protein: CASSSLSGALVKQYF; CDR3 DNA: TGTGCCAGCAGCTCACTTAGCGGGGCCCTAGTAAAGCAGTACTTC
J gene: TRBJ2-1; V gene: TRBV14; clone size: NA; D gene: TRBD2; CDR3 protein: CASSQDWGGYNEQFF; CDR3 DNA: TGTGCCAGCAGCCAAGATTGGGGAGGGTACAATGAGCAGTTCTTC
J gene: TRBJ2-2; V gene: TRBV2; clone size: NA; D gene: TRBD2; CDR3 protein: CASSTSGYTGELFF; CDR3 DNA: TGTGCCAGCAGTACTAGCGGATACACCGGGGAGCTGTTTTTT
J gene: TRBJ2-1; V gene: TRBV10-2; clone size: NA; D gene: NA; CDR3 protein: CATSPATEQFF; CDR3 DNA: TGCGCCACCAGCCCCGCTACGGAGCAGTTCTTC
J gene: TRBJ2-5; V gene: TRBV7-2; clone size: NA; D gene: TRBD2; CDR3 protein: CASSAGLVGETQYF; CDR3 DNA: TGTGCCAGCAGCGCCGGACTAGTAGGCGAGACCCAGTACTTC
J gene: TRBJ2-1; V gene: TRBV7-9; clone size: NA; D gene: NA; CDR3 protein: CATNRANNEQFF; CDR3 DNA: TGTGCCACCAACAGAGCGAACAATGAGCAGTTCTTC
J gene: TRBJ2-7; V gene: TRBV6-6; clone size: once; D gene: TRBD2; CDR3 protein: CASSLGREGYSYEQYF; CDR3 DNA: TGTGCCAGCAGTTTGGGGCGGGAGGGTTACTCCTACGAGCAGTACTTC
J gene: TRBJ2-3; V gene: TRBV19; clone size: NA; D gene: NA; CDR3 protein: CASSIALMGTQYF; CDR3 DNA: TGTGCCAGTAGTATAGCACTGATGGGTACGCAGTATTTT
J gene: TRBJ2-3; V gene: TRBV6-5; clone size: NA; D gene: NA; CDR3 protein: CASSWGAGNTDTQYF; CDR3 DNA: TGTGCCAGCAGTTGGGGGGCTGGGAACACAGATACGCAGTATTTT
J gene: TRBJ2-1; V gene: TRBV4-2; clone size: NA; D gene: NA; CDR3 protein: CASSQSGLEQFF; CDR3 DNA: TGTGCCAGCAGCCAATCCGGGTTGGAGCAGTTCTTC
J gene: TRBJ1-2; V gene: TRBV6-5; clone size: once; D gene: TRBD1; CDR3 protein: CASSYSGTGGHGYTF; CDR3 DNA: TGTGCCAGCAGTTATTCCGGGACAGGGGGACATGGCTACACCTTC
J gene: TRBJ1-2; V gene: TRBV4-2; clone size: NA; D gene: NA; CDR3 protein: CASSQETVTGAGTHGYTF; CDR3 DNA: TGTGCCAGCAGCCAAGAAACGGTCACCGGGGCAGGTACTCATGGCTACACCTTC
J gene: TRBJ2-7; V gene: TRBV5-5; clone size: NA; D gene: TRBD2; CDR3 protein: CASSSSGTSGTYEQYF; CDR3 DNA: TGTGCCAGCAGCTCGAGCGGGACTAGCGGCACCTACGAGCAGTACTTC
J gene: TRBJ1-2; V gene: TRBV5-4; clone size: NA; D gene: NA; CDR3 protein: CASSLDPGGYGYTF; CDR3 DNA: TGTGCCAGCAGCTTGGACCCCGGGGGCTATGGCTACACCTTC
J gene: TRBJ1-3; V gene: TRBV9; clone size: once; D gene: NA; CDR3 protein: CASSADNTGTGNTIYF; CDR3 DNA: TGTGCCAGCAGCGCCGATAATACAGGGACTGGAAACACCATATATTTT
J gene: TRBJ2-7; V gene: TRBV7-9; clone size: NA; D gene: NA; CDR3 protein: CASRSDSPSSYEQYF; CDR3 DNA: TGTGCCAGCAGATCCGACAGTCCTAGCTCCTACGAGCAGTACTTC
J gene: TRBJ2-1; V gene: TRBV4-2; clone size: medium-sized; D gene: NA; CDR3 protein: CASSRKGSQDLYNEQFF; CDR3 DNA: TGTGCCAGCAGCCGCAAAGGGTCACAGGACCTATACAATGAGCAGTTCTTC
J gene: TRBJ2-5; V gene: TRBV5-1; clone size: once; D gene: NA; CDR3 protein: CASSYRRQSQETQYF; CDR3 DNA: TGCGCCAGCAGCTATCGCAGACAGTCCCAAGAGACCCAGTACTTC
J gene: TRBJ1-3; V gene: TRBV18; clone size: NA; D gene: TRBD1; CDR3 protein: CASSPRQGALGNTIYF; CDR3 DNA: TGTGCCAGCTCACCGCGACAGGGGGCTCTTGGAAACACCATATATTTT
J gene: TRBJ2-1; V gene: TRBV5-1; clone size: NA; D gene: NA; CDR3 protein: CASTFPNNEQFF; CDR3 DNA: TGCGCCAGCACTTTTCCGAACAATGAGCAGTTCTTC
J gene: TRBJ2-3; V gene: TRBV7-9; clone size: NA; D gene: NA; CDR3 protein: CASSLGLSTDTQYF; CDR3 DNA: TGTGCCAGCAGCTTAGGGCTCAGCACAGATACGCAGTATTTT
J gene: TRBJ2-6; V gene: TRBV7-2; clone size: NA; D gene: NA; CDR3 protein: CASSLEGYGANVLTF; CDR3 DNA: TGTGCCAGCAGCTTAGAAGGCTACGGGGCCAACGTCCTGACTTTC
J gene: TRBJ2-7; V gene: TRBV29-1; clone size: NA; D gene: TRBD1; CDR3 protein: CSVDETGGYEQYF; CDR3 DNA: TGCAGCGTTGATGAGACAGGGGGCTACGAGCAGTACTTC
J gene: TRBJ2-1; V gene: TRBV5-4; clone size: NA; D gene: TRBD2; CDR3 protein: CASSPGLADGNNEQFF; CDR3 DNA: TGTGCCAGCAGCCCCGGACTAGCCGACGGGAACAATGAGCAGTTCTTC
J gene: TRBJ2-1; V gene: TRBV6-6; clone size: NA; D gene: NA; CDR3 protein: CASSYFPLYNEQFF; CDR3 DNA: TGTGCCAGCAGTTACTTTCCTTTATACAATGAGCAGTTCTTC
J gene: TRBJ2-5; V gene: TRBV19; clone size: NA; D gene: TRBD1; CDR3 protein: CASSTRTGGWETQYF; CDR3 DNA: TGTGCCAGTAGTACCCGGACAGGGGGCTGGGAGACCCAGTACTTC
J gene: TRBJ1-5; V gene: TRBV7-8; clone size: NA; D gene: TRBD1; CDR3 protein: CASSSRTGRNQPQHF; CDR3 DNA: TGTGCCAGCAGCTCTCGGACAGGGAGGAATCAGCCCCAGCATTTT
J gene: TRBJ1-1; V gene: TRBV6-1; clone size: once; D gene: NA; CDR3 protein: CASSQGKGGLNTEAFF; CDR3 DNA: TGTGCCAGCAGTCAAGGGAAGGGGGGCCTGAACACTGAAGCTTTCTTT
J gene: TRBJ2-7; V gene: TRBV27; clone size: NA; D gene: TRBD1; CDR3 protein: CASSLGDRGLYEQYF; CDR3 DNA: TGTGCCAGCAGTTTAGGGGACAGGGGGTTGTACGAGCAGTACTTC
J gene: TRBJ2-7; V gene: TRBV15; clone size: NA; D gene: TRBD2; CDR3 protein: CATSRDRLAGYEQYF; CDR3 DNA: TGCGCCACCAGCAGAGACAGACTAGCGGGCTACGAGCAGTACTTC
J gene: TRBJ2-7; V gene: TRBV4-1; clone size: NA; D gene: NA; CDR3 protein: CASSQDVLGHKYEQYF; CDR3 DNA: TGCGCCAGCAGCCAAGATGTTCTTGGACACAAATACGAGCAGTACTTC